Following are 17 T cell receptor beta chains from one sample sequenced in a study of cytomegalovirus exposure and HLA in healthy donors. The protocol was immunoSEQ multiplex PCR, while the TCRdb copy is restricted to in-frame clones and leaves out a portion. The sample holds about 160,000 clones, roughly 90% seen once. The sequenced sample was PBMCs. These TCRs come from a woman aged 18-35 years in good health and CMV-seronegative.

This clone has a single count. The chain has TRBV27 and TRBJ1-1; 9 nucleotides match TRBD1. The V gene end was trimmed by 10 bases and the J gene end by 1 base; junction bases not matched to a gene: 7. The CDR3 is 14 residues long. Germline CDR1 and CDR2: MNHEY and SMNVEV (reference sequence). In DNA, the CDR3 is TGTGCCACCCACAGGGGGCCCGGGAACACTGAAGCTTTCTTT. It codes for CATHRGPGNTEAFF.

The chain employs TRBV2 and TRBJ1-3; TRBD1 matches 7 bases. Germline V gives CDR1 SNHLY, CDR2 FYNNEI. V was pared by 4 bases and J by 4 bases, with 4 bases of the junction left unmatched. The CDR3 covers 14 residues. CDR3 sequence reads: CASSADRVGNTIYF. The CDR3 nucleotides read TGTGCCAGCAGTGCCGACAGGGTGGGAAACACCATATATTTT.

This clone turned up a few times. The rearrangement joins TRBV19 to TRBJ1-1; D is uncertain. The germline gives CDR1 LNHDA, CDR2 SQIVND (reference sequence). This CDR3 contains 14 residues. V shed 5 bases and J shed 0 bases, with 10 bases lying between them. This CDR3 reads CASSHPTVNTEAFF. The CDR3 DNA reads as TGTGCCAGTAGTCACCCTACAGTGAACACTGAAGCTTTCTTT.

This clone came up a few times. The chain employs TRBV27 and TRBJ1-2; maybe TRBD1 (6 bases). The V and J ends lost 7 bases and 4 bases respectively, with 19 bases between them. CDR3 size: 15 residues. Germline V gene lookup returns CDR1 MNHEY and CDR2 SMNVEV (reference sequence). The CDR3, as DNA: TGTGCCAGCACGCCTAGGGCAGGGGCACGCTATGGCTACACCTTC. This sequence encodes CASTPRAGARYGYTF.

The chain carries TRBV9 and TRBJ2-7; D perhaps matches TRBD1 (6 bases). Deletions cut 3 bases from V and 1 base from J, with 11 bases between. The germline CDR1 and CDR2 sequences are SGDLS and YYNGEE. CDR3 length: 14 residues. The CDR3 loop reads CASSGTQGSYEQYF. Here the CDR3 DNA reads TGTGCCAGCAGCGGCACGCAGGGGTCCTACGAGCAGTACTTC. The full variable domain, rest sourced from reference TRBV9 and TRBJ2-7, is DSGVTQTPKHLITATGQRVTLRCSPRSGDLSVYWYQQSLDQGLQFLIQYYNGEERAKGNILERFSAQQFPDLHSELNLSSLELGDSALYFCASSGTQGSYEQYFGPGTRLTVT.

The V gene is TRBV5-6, the J gene TRBJ1-2, with D possibly TRBD1 on 5 matching bases. This CDR3 comprises 15 residues. V dropped 1 base and J dropped 3 bases, with 13 bases sitting between them. Germline loops: CDR1 SGHDT, CDR2 YYEEEE. CDR3 nucleotides: TGTGCCAGCAGCTTGTGGCAGGGAAGATACTATGGCTACACCTTC. Protein sequence: CASSLWQGRYYGYTF.

The chain combines TRBV7-9 with TRBJ2-5, with a possible D match to TRBD2 (5 bases). In germline, CDR1 is SEHNR, CDR2 FQNEAQ (reference sequence). The CDR3 sequence is 15 residues long. The ends were cut back, 1 base at V and 1 base at J, with 10 bases in the middle. CDR3 residues: CASSLVPGIQETQYF. The DNA of the CDR3 is TGTGCCAGCAGCTTAGTACCGGGGATCCAAGAGACCCAGTACTTC.

The chain employs TRBV7-3 and TRBJ2-1; TRBD2 might be the D (6 bases). The V gene's germline CDR1 is SGHTA and CDR2 FQGTGA. The CDR3 extends over 15 amino acids. V lost 2 bases and J 1 base, leaving 9 bases between the germline ends. The CDR3 here is CASSLDAGSYNEQFF. In DNA form, the CDR3 reads TGTGCCAGCAGCTTAGACGCGGGATCCTACAATGAGCAGTTCTTC.

This clone came up once. V gene TRBV6-5 combines with J gene TRBJ1-6, with 7 nucleotides matching TRBD1. Germline V gene lookup returns CDR1 MNHEY and CDR2 SVGAGI. This CDR3 region has 14 residues. With 5 bases clipped from V and 6 bases from J, the junction kept 4 bases outside the gene matches. The CDR3 DNA is TGTGCCAGCAGTCGACAGGGAGTTAATTCACCCCTCCACTTT. Encoded protein: CASSRQGVNSPLHF.

V gene TRBV5-4 combines with J gene TRBJ2-3; D unresolved. V was pared by 4 bases and J by 4 bases, with 7 bases between. The germline CDR1 and CDR2 sequences are SGHNT and YYREEE (reference sequence). The CDR3 has 12 residues. The CDR3 region is CASSPPADTQYF. As DNA, the CDR3 is TGTGCCAGCAGCCCCCCCGCAGATACGCAGTATTTT.

The chain uses TRBV30 and TRBJ1-5; D gene unclear. Germline V gene data show CDR1 as GTSNPN and CDR2 as SVGIG (reference sequence). This CDR3 contains 13 residues. Trimming removed 1 base from V and 1 base from J, with 5 bases in between. CDR3 region: CAWSGRSNQPQHF. DNA for the CDR3: TGTGCCTGGAGTGGCAGGAGCAATCAGCCCCAGCATTTT.

This clone turned up a few times. The CDR3 sequence is CASSYSSGQNQPQHF. Here the CDR3 DNA reads TGTGCCAGCAGTTACTCGTCGGGACAGAATCAGCCCCAGCATTTT. This rearrangement joins TRBV6-5 to TRBJ1-5; 7 nucleotides match TRBD1. The germline CDR1 and CDR2 sequences are MNHEY and SVGAGI. With V trimmed by 0 bases and J by 4 bases, 3 bases remained unmatched. The CDR3 length is 15 residues.

V usage is TRBV6-5 and J usage is TRBJ1-1; TRBD1 matches 9 bases. Looked up from germline, CDR1 is MNHEY and CDR2 is SVGAGI. With 7 bases clipped from V and 6 bases from J, the junction kept 9 bases outside the gene matches. The CDR3 sequence is 14 residues long. CDR3 in DNA: TGTGCCAGCAATCCTACAGGGGGCAGGGCTGAAGCTTTCTTT. It is translated as CASNPTGGRAEAFF.

The rearrangement joins TRBV9 to TRBJ2-5; no reliable D call. The CDR3 is 12 amino acids. The germline V gene encodes CDR1 SGDLS and CDR2 YYNGEE. Trimming pared 3 bases from V and 2 bases from J, leaving 5 bases between. CDR3 nucleotide sequence: TGTGCCAGCAGCGGCGGACAAGAGACCCAGTACTTC. Its protein is CASSGGQETQYF.

The V gene is TRBV27, the J gene TRBJ2-2, with D possibly matching TRBD1 (6 bases). Germline-derived CDR1 and CDR2 are MNHEY and SMNVEV (reference sequence). The CDR3 runs 13 residues. V lost 2 bases and J 6 bases, leaving 7 bases between the germline ends. The CDR3 sequence: CASSLQGPGELFF. The CDR3 bases are TGTGCCAGCAGTTTACAGGGGCCCGGGGAGCTGTTTTTT.

The CDR3 DNA is TGTGCCAGCAGCTCACTAGCGGGACACTCCTACGAGCAGTACTTC. Translation gives CASSSLAGHSYEQYF. This chain uses TRBV5-5 with TRBJ2-7; 10 positions agree with TRBD2. V shed 3 bases and J 0 bases; nucleotides not matched to a gene: 3. Germline CDR1 is SGHKS and CDR2 is YYEKEE (reference sequence). This CDR3 is built from 15 residues.

This clone was recorded once. J is TRBJ1-2 and V is TRBV5-1; D gene uncertain. CDR3 length: 14 residues. Trimming took off 1 base at V and 4 bases at J, with 11 bases between the two ends. Germline V gene data show CDR1 as SGHRS and CDR2 as YFSETQ. Here the CDR3 reads CASSLRGDGYGYTF. The CDR3 region has the DNA TGCGCCAGCAGCTTGAGAGGAGACGGCTATGGCTACACCTTC.